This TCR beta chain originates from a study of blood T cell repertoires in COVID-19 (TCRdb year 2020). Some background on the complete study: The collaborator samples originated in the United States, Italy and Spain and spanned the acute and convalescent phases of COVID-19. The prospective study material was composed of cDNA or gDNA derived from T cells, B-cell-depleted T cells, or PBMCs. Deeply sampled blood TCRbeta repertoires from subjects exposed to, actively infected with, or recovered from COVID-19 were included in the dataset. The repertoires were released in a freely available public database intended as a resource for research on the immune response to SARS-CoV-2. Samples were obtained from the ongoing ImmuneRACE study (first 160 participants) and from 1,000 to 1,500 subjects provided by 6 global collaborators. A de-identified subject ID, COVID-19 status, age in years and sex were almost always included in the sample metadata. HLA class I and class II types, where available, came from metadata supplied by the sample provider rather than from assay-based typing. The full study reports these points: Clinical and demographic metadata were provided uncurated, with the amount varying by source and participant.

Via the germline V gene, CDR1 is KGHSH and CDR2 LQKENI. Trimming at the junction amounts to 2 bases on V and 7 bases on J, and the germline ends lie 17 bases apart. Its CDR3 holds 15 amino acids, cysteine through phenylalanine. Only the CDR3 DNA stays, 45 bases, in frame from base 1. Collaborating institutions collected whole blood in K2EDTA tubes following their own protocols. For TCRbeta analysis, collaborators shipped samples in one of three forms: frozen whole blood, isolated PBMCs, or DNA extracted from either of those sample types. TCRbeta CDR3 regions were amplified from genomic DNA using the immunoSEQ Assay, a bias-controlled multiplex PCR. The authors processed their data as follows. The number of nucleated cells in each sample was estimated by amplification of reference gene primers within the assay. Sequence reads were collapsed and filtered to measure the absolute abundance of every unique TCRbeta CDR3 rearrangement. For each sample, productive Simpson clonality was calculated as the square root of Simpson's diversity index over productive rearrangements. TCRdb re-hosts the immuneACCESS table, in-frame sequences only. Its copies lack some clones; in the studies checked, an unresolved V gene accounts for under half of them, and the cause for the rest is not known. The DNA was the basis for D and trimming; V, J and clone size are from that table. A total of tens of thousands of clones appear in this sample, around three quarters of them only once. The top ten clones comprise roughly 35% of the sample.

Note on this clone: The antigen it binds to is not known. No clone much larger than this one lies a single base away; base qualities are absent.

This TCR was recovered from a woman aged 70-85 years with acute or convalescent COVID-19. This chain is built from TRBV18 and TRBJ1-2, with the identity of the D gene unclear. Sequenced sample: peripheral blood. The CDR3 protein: CASSPSSGDSGGYTF. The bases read TGTGCCAGCTCACCATCGTCCGGGGATAGCGGTGGCTACACCTTC.